Each of the 32 T cell receptor beta chains below was sequenced from the same sample in a study of beta chain features in type 1 diabetes listed by TCRdb under 2018. The library was prepared using the immunoSEQ multiplex PCR assay. The entire amount of isolated RNA was reverse transcribed using the High Capacity cDNA Reverse Transcription Kit, so the sequenced TCRB transcripts were expressed ones. Held by TCRdb, this immuneACCESS table contains in-frame sequences only and omits some clones. Under half of the omission traces to an unresolved V gene where checked; the cause of the rest is unknown. The sample table records about 620,000 clones; 15% to 18% of these occur just once. Approximately 0.087% of the sample is taken by the ten largest. Sequencing used naive CD4+ T cells from blood. The cell subset or site label here, explained by the study, means: true naive CD4+ T cells. These receptor sequences come from a man in his late teens or twenties in good health.

This clone was picked up a small number of times. The J gene is TRBJ2-6, the V gene TRBV5-4; D uncertain. This CDR3 is built from 15 residues. Between the trimmed V and J ends, which lost 0 bases and 0 bases, there was a span of 4 bases. CDR1 is SGHNT and CDR2 is YYREEE in the germline V gene (reference sequence). The CDR3 DNA reads as TGTGCCAGCAGCTTGGACTTCTCTGGGGCCAACGTCCTGACTTTC. Its protein is CASSLDFSGANVLTF.

This clone was observed a few times. This rearrangement joins TRBV29-1 to TRBJ1-3; 7 nucleotides agree with TRBD1. Germline lookup yields CDR1 SQVTM and CDR2 ANQGSEA. This CDR3 spans 13 amino acids. J was trimmed by 2 bases and V by 5 bases; bases with no gene match: 3. The CDR3 bases are TGCAGCGTTTCCAGGGGGACTGGAAACACCATATATTTT. This sequence encodes CSVSRGTGNTIYF.

This clone was seen more than once but under ten times. V and J are TRBV5-1 and TRBJ1-6; no definite D call. Looked up from germline, CDR1 is SGHRS and CDR2 is YFSETQ. Trimming removed 2 bases from V and 3 bases from J, with 6 bases in between. The CDR3 is made up of 14 amino acids. In DNA form, the CDR3 reads TGCGCCAGCAGCTTACTGAGCTATAATTCACCCCTCCACTTT. It translates to CASSLLSYNSPLHF.

This clone was seen only a few times. The J gene is TRBJ1-2, the V gene TRBV5-1; no definite D call. Germline lookup yields CDR1 SGHRS and CDR2 YFSETQ. With 0 bases removed from V and 5 bases from J, the gap between germline ends came to 5 bases. The CDR3 sequence is 12 residues long. The CDR3 DNA reads TGCGCCAGCAGCTTGGAACAGTATGGCTACACCTTC. As protein: CASSLEQYGYTF.

This chain connects TRBV6-5 to TRBJ2-7; D perhaps matches TRBD1 (6 bases). V lost 2 bases, J lost 2 bases, and 13 bases lay in between. This CDR3 contains 15 residues. Germline V CDR1 and CDR2: MNHEY, SVGAGI. In nucleotides, the CDR3 is TGTGCCAGCAGTTACAAACAGGGAAGGGCCTACGAGCAGTACTTC. It is translated as CASSYKQGRAYEQYF.

The chain couples TRBV15 to TRBJ2-3; D is unclear. Germline CDR1 is LNHNV and CDR2 is YYDKDF (reference sequence). V shed 0 bases and J shed 7 bases, with 8 bases lying between them. The CDR3 is made up of 13 amino acids. In DNA, the CDR3 is TGTGCCACCAGCAGAGATCGAGTTTATACGCAGTATTTT. Its translation is CATSRDRVYTQYF.

This clone was seen only a few times. This rearrangement joins TRBV4-2 to TRBJ2-2; no firm D call. V was trimmed by 4 bases and J by 1 base, leaving 7 bases between them. The germline CDR1 and CDR2 sequences are LGHNA and YNFKEQ. There are 14 residues in the CDR3. CDR3 amino acids: CASSRGVNTGELFF. CDR3 in DNA: TGTGCCAGCAGCCGTGGGGTGAACACCGGGGAGCTGTTTTTT.

V usage is TRBV20-1 and J usage is TRBJ1-6; D remains ambiguous. The CDR3 is made up of 10 amino acids. The ends were cut back, 5 bases at V and 13 bases at J, with 9 bases in the middle. Germline CDR1 is DFQATT and CDR2 is SNEGSKA (reference sequence). CDR3 residues: CSAARDPLHF. DNA for the CDR3: TGCAGTGCTGCGAGGGATCCCCTCCACTTT.

V gene TRBV23-1 combines with J gene TRBJ2-7; perhaps TRBD2 as D (5 bases). TRBV23-1 is noted as an ORF with a role that remains uncertain. The V gene lost 3 bases and the J gene lost 6 bases, with 9 bases spanning the gap. The CDR3 contains 12 residues. Written as DNA, the CDR3 is TGCGCCAGCAGTCACTTAGCGAGCGAGCAGTACTTC. Translating it yields CASSHLASEQYF.

This clone was counted only a few times. The chain is built from TRBV11-1 and TRBJ2-7, with a possible D match to TRBD1 (5 bases). V was trimmed by 4 bases and J by 9 bases, leaving 10 bases between them. Germline V CDR1 and CDR2: SGHAT, FQDESV (reference sequence). The CDR3 has 11 residues. The CDR3 nucleotides are TGTGCCAGCAGCTCCCAGGGCGGGCAGTACTTC. Translation: CASSSQGGQYF.

This clone turned up a few times. The CDR3 bases are TGTGCCAGCAGCCCTACCCCGACTAGCGGGAGGGCCCAGTTCTTC. Translation: CASSPTPTSGRAQFF. The J gene is TRBJ2-1, the V gene TRBV7-3; 14 bases map to TRBD2. V lost 5 bases, J lost 13 bases, and 10 bases stayed unmatched. Germline V gene lookup returns CDR1 SGHTA and CDR2 FQGTGA. The CDR3 is made up of 15 amino acids.

This clone was detected a few times. The genes are TRBV7-2 and TRBJ2-7, with a possible D match to TRBD1 (6 bases). This CDR3 has 13 residues. V was trimmed by 5 bases and J by 2 bases, leaving 10 bases between them. Germline values: CDR1 SGHTA, CDR2 FQGNSA. CDR3 DNA: TGTGCCAGCAGCAGGGGGTGGGCCTACGAGCAGTACTTC. Encoded protein: CASSRGWAYEQYF.

The V call is TRBV9, the J call TRBJ1-1; 7 positions agree with TRBD1. The CDR3 sequence is 15 residues long. Germline lookup yields CDR1 SGDLS and CDR2 YYNGEE. The V and J ends lost 3 bases and 0 bases, in that order; junction bases with no gene match: 5. CDR3 region: CASSEGGRLNTEAFF. The CDR3 coding sequence is TGTGCCAGCAGCGAAGGGGGCCGCCTGAACACTGAAGCTTTCTTT.

This sequence joins TRBV7-9 and TRBJ1-2; 7 nucleotides line up with TRBD1. Germline assignment: CDR1 SEHNR and CDR2 FQNEAQ (reference sequence). With V trimmed by 5 bases and J by 5 bases, 11 bases remained unmatched. There are 15 residues in the CDR3. The CDR3 sequence: CASSPLTGPPYGYTF. The CDR3, as DNA: TGTGCCAGCAGCCCCTTGACAGGGCCCCCTTATGGCTACACCTTC. Supplemented by reference TRBV7-9 and TRBJ1-2, the full variable domain reads DTGVSQNPRHKITKRGQNVTFRCDPISEHNRLYWYRQTLGQGPEFLTYFQNEAQLEKSRLLSDRFSAERPKGSFSTLEIQRTEQGDSAMYLCASSPLTGPPYGYTFGSGTRLTVV.

This chain's CDR3 is CAISVEDVNEQFF. CDR3 DNA: TGTGCCATCAGTGTTGAGGACGTCAATGAGCAGTTCTTC. The J gene is TRBJ2-1, the V gene TRBV10-3; no clear D. This CDR3 region has 13 residues. Per the germline V gene, CDR1 is ENHRY and CDR2 is SYGVKD. Deletions cut 4 bases from V and 6 bases from J, with 10 bases between.

The CDR3 DNA reads TGTGCCAGCAGCGCTCTGGGCAGGAACACCGGGGAGCTGTTTTTT. It translates to CASSALGRNTGELFF. V usage is TRBV7-2 and J usage is TRBJ2-2; D not resolved. The V end was cut by 5 bases, the J end by 1 base, with 11 bases between. Germline CDR1 and CDR2: SGHTA and FQGNSA. The CDR3 runs to 15 residues.

This clone was seen a handful of times. The V call is TRBV5-1, the J call TRBJ1-5, with D possibly TRBD1 on 6 matching bases. Trimming shortened V by 4 bases and J by 4 bases, and 18 bases separated the two germline ends. Per the germline V gene, CDR1 is SGHRS and CDR2 is YFSETQ. This CDR3 has 16 amino acids. CDR3 sequence reads: CASSPGVQGMNQPQHF. The CDR3 nucleotides are TGCGCCAGCAGCCCGGGGGTACAGGGAATGAATCAGCCCCAGCATTTT.

With regard to this clone: The sample holds other DNA sequences that translate to the same CDR3. This rearrangement joins TRBV18 to TRBJ2-1; TRBD1 is a possible D gene (5 bases). Per the germline V gene, CDR1 is KGHSH and CDR2 is LQKENI. The V end lost 3 bases, the J end lost 5 bases, and 8 bases lay between the germline ends. This CDR3 comprises 13 residues. The CDR3 here is CASSPSRDNEQFF. The DNA of the CDR3 is TGTGCCAGCTCACCGTCCAGGGACAATGAGCAGTTCTTC.

This clone was observed a few times. The CDR3 nucleotides are TGCAGCGTTGAGCCTTCAGGAGGAGATACGCAGTATTTT. Translating gives CSVEPSGGDTQYF. The chain employs TRBV29-1 and TRBJ2-3; D perhaps matches TRBD2 (5 bases). V shed 3 bases and J shed 5 bases, with 12 bases lying between them. In germline, CDR1 is SQVTM, CDR2 ANQGSEA. The CDR3 is 13 residues long.

This clone was seen a few times. V and J are TRBV27 and TRBJ2-4, with TRBD2 as a possible D gene (6 bases). The germline V and J ends were trimmed by 8 bases and 0 bases, with 14 bases remaining between them. The CDR3 totals 15 residues. The germline V gene has CDR1 MNHEY and CDR2 SMNVEV (reference sequence). The CDR3 reads CASAVVAAAKNIQYF. In DNA, the CDR3 is TGTGCCAGCGCCGTGGTAGCGGCAGCCAAAAACATTCAGTACTTC.

This clone was detected a few times. J is TRBJ2-2 and V is TRBV11-2; D remains ambiguous. V gave up 7 bases and J gave up 6 bases, with 12 bases separating them. Germline V lookup: CDR1 SGHAT, CDR2 FQNNGV. The length of the CDR3 is 13 residues. CDR3 DNA: TGTGCCAGCACCCTTACACGGTCCGGGGAGCTGTTTTTT. It specifies CASTLTRSGELFF.

A few counts support this clone. The rearrangement uses TRBV7-3 and TRBJ2-5; D possibly uses TRBD1 or TRBD2 (5 bases each). Germline lookup yields CDR1 SGHTA and CDR2 FQGTGA. The CDR3 covers 18 residues. Trimming took 3 bases from V and 2 from J, leaving 22 bases between them. The CDR3 DNA is TGTGCCAGCAGCTTTCCCCTGGGGCGGGCCATAATTCAAGAGACCCAGTACTTC. Translating it yields CASSFPLGRAIIQETQYF. The full variable domain, rest sourced from reference TRBV7-3 and TRBJ2-5, is GAGVSQTPSNKVTEKGKYVELRCDPISGHTALYWYRQSLGQGPEFLIYFQGTGAADDSGLPNDRFFAVRPEGSVSTLKIQRTERGDSAVYLCASSFPLGRAIIQETQYFGPGTRLLVL.

This clone came up a few times. This chain connects TRBV23-1 to TRBJ1-2, with D possibly being TRBD1 (5 bases). TRBV23-1 is identified as an open reading frame with a role that is uncertain. The CDR3 is made up of 12 amino acids. The V gene lost 0 bases and the J gene lost 8 bases, with 7 bases spanning the gap. The CDR3 sequence: CASSQSRGGYTF. CDR3 bases: TGCGCCAGCAGTCAATCGAGGGGAGGCTACACCTTC.

This clone was counted a few times. V gene TRBV10-3 combines with J gene TRBJ1-2, with no clear D. The CDR3 consists of 14 residues. Trimming took off 3 bases at V and 2 bases at J, with 10 bases between the two ends. Germline V gene sequence: CDR1 ENHRY, CDR2 SYGVKD. This chain's CDR3 is CAISDVDDNYGYTF. The CDR3 DNA reads TGTGCCATCAGTGACGTCGACGACAACTATGGCTACACCTTC.

A few counts support this clone. Other DNA sequences in the sample encode the same CDR3. The V gene is TRBV28, the J gene TRBJ1-5; a weak D match, TRBD1 (6 bases). Germline lookup yields CDR1 MDHEN and CDR2 SYDVKM. CDR3 length: 13 amino acids. The V gene lost 3 bases and the J gene lost 4 bases, with 7 bases spanning the gap. The CDR3: CASSLQGNQPQHF. DNA for the CDR3: TGTGCCAGCAGTTTGCAGGGGAATCAGCCCCAGCATTTT.

This clone showed up just a few times. This chain links TRBV4-3 with TRBJ2-3, with D possibly TRBD2 on 6 matching bases. The V gene lost 0 bases and the J gene lost 0 bases, with 10 bases spanning the gap. The CDR3 is 16 residues long. Germline CDR1 is LGHNA and CDR2 is YSLEER. DNA for the CDR3: TGCGCCAGCAGCCAAGAGGCGGGGCGGAGCACAGATACGCAGTATTTT. It yields the protein CASSQEAGRSTDTQYF.

This clone was counted between two and nine times. The junction does not match germline at one end; this may be a read error. The chain carries TRBV2 and TRBJ2-5; 8 positions match TRBD2. Germline assignment: CDR1 SNHLY and CDR2 FYNNEI. This CDR3 contains 14 residues. CDR3 DNA sequence: TGTGCCAGCAGTGGGGGACTAGTGGGCAGGGAGATCAACTTC. Amino acids: CASSGGLVGREINF.

This clone was counted between two and nine times. The chain is built from TRBV4-2 and TRBJ2-5, with a tentative D call TRBD2 (7 bases). The CDR3 has 15 residues. Germline assignment: CDR1 LGHNA and CDR2 YNFKEQ. V dropped 0 bases and J dropped 7 bases, with 15 bases sitting between them. The CDR3 is CASSQDHRGAWTQYF. DNA of the CDR3: TGTGCCAGCAGCCAAGATCATCGGGGGGCCTGGACCCAGTACTTC.

In this sample, this clone turned up a few times. The chain recombines TRBV4-3 with TRBJ2-3, with D possibly TRBD1 on 5 matching bases. Looked up from germline, CDR1 is LGHNA and CDR2 is YSLEER. The CDR3 length is 15 residues. Trimming took off 1 base at V and 1 base at J, with 9 bases between the two ends. Written as DNA, the CDR3 is TGCGCCAGCAGCCAAGGGGGCCAGGGCACAGATACGCAGTATTTT. Translated, it gives CASSQGGQGTDTQYF.

This clone was recorded a few times. The chain employs TRBV9 and TRBJ2-6; D is ambiguous. The CDR3 loop spans 14 amino acids. Trimming pared 4 bases from V and 0 bases from J, leaving 5 bases between. CDR1 is SGDLS, CDR2 YYNGEE, per germline. The CDR3 nucleotides are TGTGCCAGCAGCCCCCACTCTGGGGCCAACGTCCTGACTTTC. Amino acids: CASSPHSGANVLTF.

The V gene is TRBV11-1, the J gene TRBJ2-1, with a tentative D call TRBD1 (7 bases). Germline lookup yields CDR1 SGHAT and CDR2 FQDESV (reference sequence). Trimming cost V 1 base and J 4 bases, with 11 bases left between them. The CDR3 contains 15 residues. The CDR3 region has the DNA TGTGCCAGCAGCTTAGAGGAGGGGGCTTACAATGAGCAGTTCTTC. The encoded protein is CASSLEEGAYNEQFF.

This clone showed up just a few times. CDR3 region: CASSLNVNTEAFF. The DNA of the CDR3 is TGTGCCAGCAGCTTGAACGTGAACACTGAAGCTTTCTTT. The chain has TRBV11-3 and TRBJ1-1; D call uncertain. Germline V gene sequence: CDR1 SGHNT, CDR2 YENEEA. The V and J ends lost 3 bases and 0 bases respectively, with 5 bases between them. The CDR3 has 13 residues.